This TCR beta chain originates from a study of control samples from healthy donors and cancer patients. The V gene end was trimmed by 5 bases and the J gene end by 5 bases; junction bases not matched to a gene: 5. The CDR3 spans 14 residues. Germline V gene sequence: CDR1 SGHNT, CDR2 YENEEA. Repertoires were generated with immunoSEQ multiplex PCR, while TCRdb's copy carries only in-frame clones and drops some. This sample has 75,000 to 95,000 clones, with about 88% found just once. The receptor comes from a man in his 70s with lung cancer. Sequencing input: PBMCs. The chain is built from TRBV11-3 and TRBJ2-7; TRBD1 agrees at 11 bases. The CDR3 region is CASSHRGQGDEQYF. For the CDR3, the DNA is TGTGCCAGCAGCCATAGGGGACAGGGGGACGAGCAGTACTTC.